These 10 T cell receptor beta chains came from one sample sequenced in a study of blood T cell repertoires in COVID-19. The method was immunoSEQ multiplex PCR; TCRdb's version includes in-frame clones alone and lacks a portion of them. The sample lists about 300,000 clones, approximately 88% occurring once. What was sequenced was peripheral blood. These receptors all stem from a woman aged 25 to 39 with COVID-19, enrolled during active disease.

The chain joins TRBV28 to TRBJ1-3; D gene uncertain. V was clipped by 10 bases and J by 2 bases, with 15 bases between them. CDR1 and CDR2 (germline): MDHEN, SYDVKM. The CDR3 spans 14 residues. The CDR3 is CATFLTGAGNTIYF. The CDR3, as DNA: TGTGCCACCTTCCTAACTGGAGCTGGAAACACCATATATTTT.

V is TRBV9 and J is TRBJ2-5; TRBD2 aligns across 7 bases. Germline CDR1 and CDR2: SGDLS and YYNGEE. Germline trimming cut 0 bases from V and 5 bases from J; bases unmatched to any gene: 4. This CDR3 has 14 amino acids. The CDR3 DNA follows: TGTGCCAGCAGCGTAGACCTAGCGGAGGAGACCCAGTACTTC. Its translation: CASSVDLAEETQYF. Complete variable domain (other parts from reference TRBV9 and TRBJ2-5): DSGVTQTPKHLITATGQRVTLRCSPRSGDLSVYWYQQSLDQGLQFLIQYYNGEERAKGNILERFSAQQFPDLHSELNLSSLELGDSALYFCASSVDLAEETQYFGPGTRLLVL.

This clone was counted a single time. The rearrangement uses TRBV30 and TRBJ2-1, with TRBD2 matching 11 bases. The germline V gene has CDR1 GTSNPN and CDR2 SVGIG (reference sequence). This CDR3 has 15 residues. The V gene end was trimmed by 5 bases and the J gene end by 0 bases; junction bases not matched to a gene: 3. DNA of the CDR3: TGTGCCTGGGGGACTAGCGGACTCTCCTACAATGAGCAGTTCTTC. This sequence encodes CAWGTSGLSYNEQFF.

Regarding this clone: The same CDR3 can be traced to other DNA sequences in this sample. This chain links TRBV18 with TRBJ1-4; 8 nucleotides align to TRBD1. Germline lookup yields CDR1 KGHSH and CDR2 LQKENI. The CDR3 is made up of 15 amino acids. J gave up 1 base and V 2 bases, and 0 bases lay outside the gene matches. CDR3 sequence: CASSPGQGTNEKLFF. As DNA, the CDR3 is TGTGCCAGCTCACCAGGACAGGGAACTAATGAAAAACTGTTTTTT.

The chain joins TRBV6-5 to TRBJ2-7, with D possibly TRBD2 on 5 matching bases. This CDR3 comprises 15 residues. V shed 5 bases and J shed 6 bases, with 20 bases lying between them. Germline V gene data show CDR1 as MNHEY and CDR2 as SVGAGI. The CDR3 region is CASSPHATLASEQYV. The CDR3 nucleotides read TGTGCCAGCAGTCCACATGCGACCCTAGCTAGCGAGCAGTACGTC.

V gene TRBV2 combines with J gene TRBJ1-1, with D uncertain. The V gene's germline CDR1 is SNHLY and CDR2 FYNNEI. V lost 4 bases to trimming and J lost 1 base, with 13 bases between them. The CDR3 has 15 residues. CDR3 region: CASSGEWGSNTEAFF. CDR3 in DNA: TGTGCCAGCAGTGGGGAGTGGGGATCGAACACTGAAGCTTTCTTT. Full variable domain (outside the CDR3, taken from reference TRBV2 and TRBJ1-1): EPEVTQTPSHQVTQMGQEVILRCVPISNHLYFYWYRQILGQKVEFLVSFYNNEISEKSEIFDDQFSVERPDGSNFTLKIRSTKLEDSAMYFCASSGEWGSNTEAFFGQGTRLTVV.

The rearrangement links TRBV5-1 to TRBJ1-4, with 7 bases that match TRBD1. Trimming at V came to 0 bases and at J to 3 bases, leaving 5 bases not matched to a gene. The CDR3 has 16 residues. Germline values: CDR1 SGHRS, CDR2 YFSETQ. Here the CDR3 DNA reads TGCGCCAGCAGCTTGGGAGGACAGGCAGCTAATGAAAAACTGTTTTTT. Protein product: CASSLGGQAANEKLFF.

The genes are TRBV4-3 and TRBJ1-4; tentative D call: TRBD1 (5 bases). Trimming took off 0 bases at V and 0 bases at J, with 11 bases between the two ends. Per germline, CDR1 LGHNA and CDR2 YSLEER. CDR3 size: 17 residues. CDR3 region: CASSQDWGGATNEKLFF. For the CDR3, the DNA is TGCGCCAGCAGCCAAGACTGGGGGGGGGCAACTAATGAAAAACTGTTTTTT.

The genes are TRBV5-8 and TRBJ1-3; 9 bases line up with TRBD1. This CDR3 region has 16 residues. The trim removed 2 bases at V and 2 bases at J, leaving 5 bases unmatched. Germline V gene data show CDR1 as SGHTS and CDR2 as YDEGEE. CDR3 loop: CASSLDRGFTGNTIYF. The CDR3 DNA reads TGTGCCAGCAGCTTAGACAGGGGGTTCACTGGAAACACCATATATTTT.

V usage is TRBV19 and J usage is TRBJ2-7, with D unclear. Germline CDR1 reads LNHDA; CDR2 reads SQIVND (reference sequence). V lost 3 bases to trimming and J lost 7 bases, with 16 bases between them. This CDR3 comprises 14 residues. The CDR3, as DNA: TGTGCCAGTAGTATCGGTCCCCATTCCGGGGAGCAGTACGTC. Translating it yields CASSIGPHSGEQYV.